This T cell receptor beta chain emerged from a study of blood T cells in healthy people across ages. Study-level findings and limits: Bulk PBMC profiling left naive and antigen-experienced comparisons inconclusive. Estimates drawn from one million T cells were deemed to understate diversity.

A second 7 to 11 cycle PCR used barcoded and J-beta primers. TCRdb analysed the 5' RACE reads with MiXCR anew, one entry per CDR3 protein. The sample holds some 860,000 distinct CDR3 sequences; more than 50% are singletons and the top ten take around 25%. The donors, healthy Caucasians from Russia, were aged roughly 6 to 90. Peripheral blood samples of roughly 9.9 milliliters were drawn from each donor. A word on this clonotype: Its target is not known.

The trim removed 3 bases at V and 6 bases at J, leaving 8 bases unmatched. CDR3 length equals 13 residues. Looked up from germline, CDR1 is DFQATT and CDR2 is SNEGSKA (reference sequence). Sequencing used blood. The source is a middle-aged man in good health. This rearrangement joins TRBV20-1 to TRBJ2-7; 7 bases match TRBD1. The CDR3 coding sequence is TGCAGTGCTAGCAAGACAGGGAACTTCGAGCAGTACTTC. Translation gives CSASKTGNFEQYF.